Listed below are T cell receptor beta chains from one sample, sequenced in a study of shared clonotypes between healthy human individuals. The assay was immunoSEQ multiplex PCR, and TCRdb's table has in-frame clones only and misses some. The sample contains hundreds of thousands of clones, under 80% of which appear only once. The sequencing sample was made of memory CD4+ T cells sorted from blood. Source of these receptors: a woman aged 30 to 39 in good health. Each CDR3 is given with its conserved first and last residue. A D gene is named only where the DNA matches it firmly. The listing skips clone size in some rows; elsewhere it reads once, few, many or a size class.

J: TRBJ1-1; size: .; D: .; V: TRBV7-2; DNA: TGTGCCAGCAGCTCCCCCGGGATCCCAGCCACTGAAGCTTTCTTT; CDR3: CASSSPGIPATEAFF
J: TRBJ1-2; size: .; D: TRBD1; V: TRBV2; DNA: TGTGCCAGCAGGAGGACAGGGACTCCCTATGGCTACACCTTC; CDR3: CASRRTGTPYGYTF
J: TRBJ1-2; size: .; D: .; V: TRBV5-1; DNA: TGCGCCAGCAGCTTGGAGGTGGGGGCATATGGCTACACCTTC; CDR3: CASSLEVGAYGYTF
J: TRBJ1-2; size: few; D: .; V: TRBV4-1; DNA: TGCGCCAGCAGCCAAGTTAACAACAACTATGGCTACACCTTC; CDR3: CASSQVNNNYGYTF
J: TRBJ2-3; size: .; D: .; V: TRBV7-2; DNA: TGTGCCAGCAGCTTTAGGGTCGGTACAGATACGCAGTATTTT; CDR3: CASSFRVGTDTQYF
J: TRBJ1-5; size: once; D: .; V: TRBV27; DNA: TGTGCCAGCAGTTTTCGTCGGGGAAGCAATCAGCCCCAGCATTTT; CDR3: CASSFRRGSNQPQHF
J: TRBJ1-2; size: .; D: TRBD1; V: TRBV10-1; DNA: TGCGCCAGCAGTCCAGACAGGGAAAGGGGCTACACCTTC; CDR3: CASSPDRERGYTF
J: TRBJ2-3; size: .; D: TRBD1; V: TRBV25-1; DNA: TGTGCCAGCACCTCGGACAGGGTTGGGACAGATACGCAGTATTTT; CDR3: CASTSDRVGTDTQYF
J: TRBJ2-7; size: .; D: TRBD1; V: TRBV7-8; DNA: TGCGCCAGCAGCCCAGGACAGGGCCCCTACGAGCAGTACTTC; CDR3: CASSPGQGPYEQYF
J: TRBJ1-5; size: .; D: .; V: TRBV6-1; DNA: TGTGCCAGCAGTGAAAATACAGGGATGGGTCAGCCCCAGCATTTT; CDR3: CASSENTGMGQPQHF
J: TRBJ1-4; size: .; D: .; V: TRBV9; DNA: TGTGCCAGCAGCGTAGATGGGGGGAAATCAACTAATGAAAAACTGTTTTTT; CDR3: CASSVDGGKSTNEKLFF
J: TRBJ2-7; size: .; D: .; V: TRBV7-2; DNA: TGTGCCAGCAGCCTCTTTGGGGTTTCCTCCTACGAGCAGTACTTC; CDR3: CASSLFGVSSYEQYF
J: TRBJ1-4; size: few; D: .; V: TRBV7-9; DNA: TGTGCCAGCAGCTTAGGAGGGGTCTTTGAAAAACTGTTTTTT; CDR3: CASSLGGVFEKLFF
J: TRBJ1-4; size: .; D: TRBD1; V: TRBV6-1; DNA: TGTGCCAGCAGTGACAGGGGGTTAGGGGAAAAACTGTTTTTT; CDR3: CASSDRGLGEKLFF
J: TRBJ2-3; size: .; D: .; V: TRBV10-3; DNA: TGTGCCATCGGCGCAGGGACGACAGATACGCAGTATTTT; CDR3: CAIGAGTTDTQYF
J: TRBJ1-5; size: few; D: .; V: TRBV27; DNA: TGTGCCAGCAGTTTAGGGGGGGGGAGCAATCAGCCCCAGCATTTT; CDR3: CASSLGGGSNQPQHF
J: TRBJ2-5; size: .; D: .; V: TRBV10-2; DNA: TGCGCCAGCGGTAGACAGCCTAAAGAGACCCAGTACTTC; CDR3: CASGRQPKETQYF
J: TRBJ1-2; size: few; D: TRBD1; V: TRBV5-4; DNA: TGTGCCAGCAGCCCGGATTGGACAGGGGACTATGGCTACACCTTC; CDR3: CASSPDWTGDYGYTF
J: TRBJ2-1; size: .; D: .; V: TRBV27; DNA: TGTGCCAGCAGTTTAGAAGCGGGCTCCTACAATGAGCAGTTCTTC; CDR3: CASSLEAGSYNEQFF
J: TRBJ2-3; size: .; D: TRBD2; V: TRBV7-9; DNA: TGTGCCAGCAGCCTGAGACTAGCGGGAGTTGATACGCAGTATTTT; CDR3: CASSLRLAGVDTQYF
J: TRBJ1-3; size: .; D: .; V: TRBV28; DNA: TGTGCCAGCCGGGTGGGTTCTGGAAACACCATATATTTT; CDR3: CASRVGSGNTIYF
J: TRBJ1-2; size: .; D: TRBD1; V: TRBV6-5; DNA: TGTGCCAGCAGTTATTTGGGAAGACAGGGTGCCTATGGCTACACCTTC; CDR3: CASSYLGRQGAYGYTF
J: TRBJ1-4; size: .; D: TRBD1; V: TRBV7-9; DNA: TGTGCCAGCAGCTGGACACCAGGACAGGGACAGAGTCGTGAAAAACTGTTTTTT; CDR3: CASSWTPGQGQSREKLFF
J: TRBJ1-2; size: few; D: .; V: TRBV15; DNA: TGTGCCACCAGCAGAGATCGGGCGACAAGTCTTGGCTACACCTTC; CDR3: CATSRDRATSLGYTF
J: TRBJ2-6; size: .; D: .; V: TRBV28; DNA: TGTGCCAGCATCTGGGGGGCCAACGTCCTGACTTTC; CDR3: CASIWGANVLTF
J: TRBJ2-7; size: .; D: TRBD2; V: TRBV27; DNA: TGTGCCAGCAGTTTAAGTCTAGCGGTTTCCTACGAGCAGTACTTC; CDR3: CASSLSLAVSYEQYF
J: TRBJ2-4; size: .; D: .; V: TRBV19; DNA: TGTGCCAGTAGGATGGCTTCTGGCAAAAACATTCAGTACTTC; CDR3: CASRMASGKNIQYF
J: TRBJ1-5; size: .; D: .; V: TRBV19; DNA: TGTGCCAGTAGGGGAAGGATCGAGCCCCAGCATTTT; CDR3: CASRGRIEPQHF
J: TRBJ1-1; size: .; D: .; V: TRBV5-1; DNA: TGCGCCAGCAGCCGAGAGGGTCTGAACACTGAAGCTTTCTTT; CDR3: CASSREGLNTEAFF
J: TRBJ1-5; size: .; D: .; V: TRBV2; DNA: TGTGCCAGTAGAGATGGGACGCGCGCTACCAATCAGCCCCAGCATTTT; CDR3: CASRDGTRATNQPQHF
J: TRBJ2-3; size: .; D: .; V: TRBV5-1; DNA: TGCGCCAGCAGCTTGTCCGGGACTCCCTTAGATACGCAGTATTTT; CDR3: CASSLSGTPLDTQYF
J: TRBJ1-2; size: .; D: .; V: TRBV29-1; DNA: TGCAGCGTTGAACAGGGATACTATGGCTACACCTTC; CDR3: CSVEQGYYGYTF
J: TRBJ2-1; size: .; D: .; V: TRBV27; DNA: TGTGCCAGCAGTTTAAAATCCTACAATGAGCAGTTCTTC; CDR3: CASSLKSYNEQFF
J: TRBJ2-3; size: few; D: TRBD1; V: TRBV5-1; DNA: TGCGCCAGCAGCCTGGGACAGGAGTTCACAGATACGCAGTATTTT; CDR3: CASSLGQEFTDTQYF
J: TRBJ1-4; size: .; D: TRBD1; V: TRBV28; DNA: TGTGCCAGCCGGGGCCGACAGGGGGGAGTTAATGAAAAACTGTTTTTT; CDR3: CASRGRQGGVNEKLFF
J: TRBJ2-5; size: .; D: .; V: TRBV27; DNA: TGTGCCAGCGGAGACATCGAACAAGAGACCCAGTACTTC; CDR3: CASGDIEQETQYF
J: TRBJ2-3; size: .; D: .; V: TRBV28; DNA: TGTGCCAGCAGTTTTTCCGACTGGGGAAGTACGCAGTATTTT; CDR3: CASSFSDWGSTQYF
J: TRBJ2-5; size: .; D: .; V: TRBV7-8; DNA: TGTGCCAGCAGTCCACAAGAGACCCAGTACTTC; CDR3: CASSPQETQYF
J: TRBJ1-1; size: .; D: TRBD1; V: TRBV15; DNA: TGTGCCACCAGCAGGCCCCGGACAGGGGTTGGTAGCACTGAAGCTTTCTTT; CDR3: CATSRPRTGVGSTEAFF
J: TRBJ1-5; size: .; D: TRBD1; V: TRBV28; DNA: TGTGCCAGCAGTTTAGGAGACAGGGGCCAGCCCCAGCATTTT; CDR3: CASSLGDRGQPQHF
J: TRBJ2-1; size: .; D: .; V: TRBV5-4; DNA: TGTGCCAGCAGCTACGAGTGGGACAATACTGGTGAGCAGTTCTTC; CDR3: CASSYEWDNTGEQFF
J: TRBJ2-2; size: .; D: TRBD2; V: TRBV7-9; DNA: TGTGCCAGTACTCTAGCGGGAGAGCCCGGGGAGCTGTTTTTT; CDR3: CASTLAGEPGELFF
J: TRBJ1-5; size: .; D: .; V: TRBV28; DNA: TGTGCCAGCATTCCCTCCCCAGGGGCTGGGAATCAGCCCCAGCATTTT; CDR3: CASIPSPGAGNQPQHF
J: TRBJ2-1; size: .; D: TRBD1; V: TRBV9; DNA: TGTGCCAGCAGCGCGAGACAGGGGACCGGCAATGAGCAGTTCTTC; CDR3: CASSARQGTGNEQFF
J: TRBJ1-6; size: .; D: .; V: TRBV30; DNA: TGTGCCTGGAGGTTCGCGGGGGGTTCACCCCTCCACTTT; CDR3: CAWRFAGGSPLHF
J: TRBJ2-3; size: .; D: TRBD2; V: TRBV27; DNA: TGTGCCAGCAGGTCCCCGGGAGGGAGCACAGATACGCAGTATTTT; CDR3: CASRSPGGSTDTQYF
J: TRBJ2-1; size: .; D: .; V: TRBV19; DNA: TGTGCCAGTAGTAGAGGTCACAAGGGGCACCACTACAATGAGCAGTTCTTC; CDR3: CASSRGHKGHHYNEQFF
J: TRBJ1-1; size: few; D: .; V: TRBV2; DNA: TGTGCCAGTAAAACTGACCTGTTAGAAGCTTTCTTT; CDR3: CASKTDLLEAFF
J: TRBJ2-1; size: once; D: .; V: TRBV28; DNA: TGTGCCAGCAGTTTTTTGGGGACTGAGCAGTTCTTC; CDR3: CASSFLGTEQFF
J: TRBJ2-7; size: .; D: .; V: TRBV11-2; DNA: TGTGCCAGCAGACTAAACAGGGCCTCCTACGAGCAGTACTTC; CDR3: CASRLNRASYEQYF
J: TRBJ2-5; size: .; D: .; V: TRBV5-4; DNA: TGTGCCAGCAGCTTGGCCCAAACAGGGCAAGAGACCCAGTACTTC; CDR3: CASSLAQTGQETQYF
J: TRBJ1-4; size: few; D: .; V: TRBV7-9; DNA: TGTGCCAGCAGCTTGGACCGGGACGTCTATGAAAAACTGTTTTTT; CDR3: CASSLDRDVYEKLFF
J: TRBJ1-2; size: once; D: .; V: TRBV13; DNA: TGTGCCAGCAGCTCCCTGTCAGGGGATAGCTACACCTTC; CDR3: CASSSLSGDSYTF